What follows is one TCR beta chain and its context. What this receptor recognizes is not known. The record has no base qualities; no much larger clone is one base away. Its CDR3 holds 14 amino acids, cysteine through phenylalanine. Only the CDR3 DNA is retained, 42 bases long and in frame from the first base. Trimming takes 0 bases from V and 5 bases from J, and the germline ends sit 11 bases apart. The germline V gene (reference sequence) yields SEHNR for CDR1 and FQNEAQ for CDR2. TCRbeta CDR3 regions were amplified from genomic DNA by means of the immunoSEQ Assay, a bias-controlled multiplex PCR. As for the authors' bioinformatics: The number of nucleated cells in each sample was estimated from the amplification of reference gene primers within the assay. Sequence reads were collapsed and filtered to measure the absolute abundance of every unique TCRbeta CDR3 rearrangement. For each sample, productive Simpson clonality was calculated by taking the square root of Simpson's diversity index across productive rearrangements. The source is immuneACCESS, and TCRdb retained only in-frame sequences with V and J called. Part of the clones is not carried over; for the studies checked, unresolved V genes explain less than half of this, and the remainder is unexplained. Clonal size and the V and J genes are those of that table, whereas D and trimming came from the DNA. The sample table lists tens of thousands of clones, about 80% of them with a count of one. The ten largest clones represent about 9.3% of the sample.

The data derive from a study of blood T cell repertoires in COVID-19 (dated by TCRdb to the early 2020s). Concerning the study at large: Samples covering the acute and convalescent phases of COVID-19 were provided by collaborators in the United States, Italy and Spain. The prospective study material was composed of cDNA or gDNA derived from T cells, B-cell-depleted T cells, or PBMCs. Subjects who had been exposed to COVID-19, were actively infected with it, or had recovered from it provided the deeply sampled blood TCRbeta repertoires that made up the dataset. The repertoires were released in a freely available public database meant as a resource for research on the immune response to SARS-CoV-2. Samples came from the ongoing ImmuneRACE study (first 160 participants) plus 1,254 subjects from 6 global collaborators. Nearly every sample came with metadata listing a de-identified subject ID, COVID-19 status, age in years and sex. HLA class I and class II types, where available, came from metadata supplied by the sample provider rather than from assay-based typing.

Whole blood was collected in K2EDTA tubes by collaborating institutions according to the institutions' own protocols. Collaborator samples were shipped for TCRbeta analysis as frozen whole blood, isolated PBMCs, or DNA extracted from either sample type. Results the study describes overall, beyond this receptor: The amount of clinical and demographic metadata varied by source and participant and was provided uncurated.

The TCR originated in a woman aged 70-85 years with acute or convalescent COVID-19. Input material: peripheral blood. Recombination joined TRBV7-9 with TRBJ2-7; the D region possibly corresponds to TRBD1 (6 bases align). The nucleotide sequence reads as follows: TGTGCCAGCAGCTTAGCTCACAGGGTACACGAGCAGTACTTC. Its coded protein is CASSLAHRVHEQYF.